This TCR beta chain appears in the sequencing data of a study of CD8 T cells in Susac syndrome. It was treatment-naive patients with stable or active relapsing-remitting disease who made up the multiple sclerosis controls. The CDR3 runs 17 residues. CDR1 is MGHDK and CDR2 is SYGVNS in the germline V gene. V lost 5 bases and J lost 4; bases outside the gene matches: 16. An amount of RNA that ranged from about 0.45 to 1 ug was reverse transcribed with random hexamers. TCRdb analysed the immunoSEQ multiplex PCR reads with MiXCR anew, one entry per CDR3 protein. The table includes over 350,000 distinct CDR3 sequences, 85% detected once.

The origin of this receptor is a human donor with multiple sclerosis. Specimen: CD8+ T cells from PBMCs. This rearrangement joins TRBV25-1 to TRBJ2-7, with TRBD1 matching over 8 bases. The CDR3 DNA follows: TGTGCCAGCAGTCGACGATCAGTACAGGGGGTAGGTTACGAGCAGTACTTC. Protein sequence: CASSRRSVQGVGYEQYF.